These T cell receptor beta chains were read from a single sample in a study of T cells in Graves' hyperthyroidism and ophthalmopathy. In TCRdb, the multiplex PCR reads were re-called with MiXCR into one record per CDR3 protein. The table includes about 400,000 distinct CDR3 sequences, around a sixth detected once. Input material: blood. These TCRs come from a woman between 18 and 30 years old with Graves' hyperthyroidism. The CDR3 runs from the conserved cysteine through the conserved F or W. The D gene is left open where the match is weak. Rows give clone size only sometimes, using once, few, many, or a class for an expanded clone.

D: .
size: .
J: TRBJ2-3
V: TRBV6-2/TRBV6-3
DNA: TGTGCCAGCAGCCCCGGGTATGAAACAGGTACGCAGTATTTT
CDR3: CASSPGYETGTQYF

D: .
size: few
J: TRBJ1-3
V: TRBV6-1
DNA: TGTGCCAGCAGCCGAGGGACGGCAGACTCTGGAAACACCATATATTTT
CDR3: CASSRGTADSGNTIYF

D: .
size: many
J: TRBJ1-4
V: TRBV5-1
DNA: TGCGCCAGCAGCTCCTCAGGGGAGCGGAGTGAAAAACTGTTTTTT
CDR3: CASSSSGERSEKLFF

D: TRBD2
size: few
J: TRBJ2-3
V: TRBV6-2/TRBV6-3
DNA: TGTGCCAGCAGTGACTCATTGGCGGGGGGGCCGGATACGCAGTATTTT
CDR3: CASSDSLAGGPDTQYF

D: .
size: few
J: TRBJ2-5
V: TRBV3-1
DNA: TGTGCCAGCAGCCAGGGCGGCGGAGCCCAGAGCTTC
CDR3: CASSQGGGAQSF

D: .
size: many
J: TRBJ2-7
V: TRBV5-1
DNA: TGCGCCAGCAGCTCCGGGGGTTACGAGCAGTACTTC
CDR3: CASSSGGYEQYF

D: TRBD2
size: .
J: TRBJ2-7
V: TRBV28
DNA: TGTGCCAGCAGCAGCCGAAGGCGGGAGACCCCCGAGCAGTACTTC
CDR3: CASSSRRRETPEQYF

D: .
size: .
J: TRBJ1-4
V: TRBV19
DNA: TGTGCCAGTAGGACGAGTGCAACTAATGAAAAACTGTTTTTT
CDR3: CASRTSATNEKLFF

D: TRBD1
size: many
J: TRBJ2-2
V: TRBV7-2
DNA: TGTGCCAGCAGCTTGTCCGGGACAGGGGCCGGGGAGCTGTTTTTT
CDR3: CASSLSGTGAGELFF

D: .
size: few
J: TRBJ2-7
V: TRBV19
DNA: TGTGCCAGTAGTATAGCCGGGGCCGCCTACGAGCAGTACTTC
CDR3: CASSIAGAAYEQYF

D: .
size: .
J: TRBJ1-2
V: TRBV4-1
DNA: TGCGCCAGCAGCCAAACCAACCGCCGGGGGCTTGGCTATGGCTACACCTTC
CDR3: CASSQTNRRGLGYGYTF

D: TRBD2
size: .
J: TRBJ2-7
V: TRBV4-1
DNA: TGCGCCAGCAGCCTTATGAGCGGGGCTCACGAGCAGTACTTC
CDR3: CASSLMSGAHEQYF

D: .
size: many
J: TRBJ2-2
V: TRBV20-1
DNA: TGCAGTGCCGTCAGGGATACCGGGGAGCTGTTTTTT
CDR3: CSAVRDTGELFF

D: TRBD1
size: few
J: TRBJ2-7
V: TRBV6-1
DNA: TGTGCCAGCACCCACCTCGGGACAGGTGCCTACGAGCAGTACTTC
CDR3: CASTHLGTGAYEQYF

D: TRBD1
size: few
J: TRBJ2-7
V: TRBV24-1
DNA: TGTGCCACCAGTGATTGGACAGGGGGCGCCGAGCAGTACTTC
CDR3: CATSDWTGGAEQYF

D: .
size: few
J: TRBJ2-7
V: TRBV7-8
DNA: TGTGCCAGCAGCCCCTTCGTGGGGCCGTACGAGCAGTACTTC
CDR3: CASSPFVGPYEQYF